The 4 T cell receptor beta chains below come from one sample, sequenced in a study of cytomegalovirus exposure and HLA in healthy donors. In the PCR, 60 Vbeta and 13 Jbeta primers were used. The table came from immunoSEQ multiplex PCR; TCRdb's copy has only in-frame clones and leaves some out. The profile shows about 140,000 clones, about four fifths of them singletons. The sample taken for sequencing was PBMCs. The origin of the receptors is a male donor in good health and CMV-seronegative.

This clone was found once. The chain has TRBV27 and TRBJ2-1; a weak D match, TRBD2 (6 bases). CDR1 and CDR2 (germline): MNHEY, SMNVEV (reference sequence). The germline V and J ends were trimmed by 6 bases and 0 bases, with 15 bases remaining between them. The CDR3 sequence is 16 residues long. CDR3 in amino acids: CASRLFGGSSYNEQFF. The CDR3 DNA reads TGTGCCAGCAGACTCTTTGGAGGGAGCTCCTACAATGAGCAGTTCTTC.

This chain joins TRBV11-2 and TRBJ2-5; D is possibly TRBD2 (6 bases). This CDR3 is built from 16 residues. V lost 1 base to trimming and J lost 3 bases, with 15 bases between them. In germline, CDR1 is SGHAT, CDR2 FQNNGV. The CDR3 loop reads CASSLVGRSSEETQYF. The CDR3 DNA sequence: TGTGCCAGCAGCTTAGTGGGCAGATCTAGCGAAGAGACCCAGTACTTC. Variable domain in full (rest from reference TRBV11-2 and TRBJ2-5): EAGVAQSPRYKIIEKRQSVAFWCNPISGHATLYWYQQILGQGPKLLIQFQNNGVVDDSQLPKDRFSAERLKGVDSTLKIQPAKLEDSAVYLCASSLVGRSSEETQYFGPGTRLLVL.

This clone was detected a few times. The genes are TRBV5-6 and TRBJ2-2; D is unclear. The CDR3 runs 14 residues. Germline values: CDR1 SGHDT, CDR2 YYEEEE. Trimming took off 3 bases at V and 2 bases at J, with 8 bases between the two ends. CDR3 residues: CASSSPLNTGELFF. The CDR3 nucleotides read TGTGCCAGCAGCTCCCCTTTAAACACCGGGGAGCTGTTTTTT.

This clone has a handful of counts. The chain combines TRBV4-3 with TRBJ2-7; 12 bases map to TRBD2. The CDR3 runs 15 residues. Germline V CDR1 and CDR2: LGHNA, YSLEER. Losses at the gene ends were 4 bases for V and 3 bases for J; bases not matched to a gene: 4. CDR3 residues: CASSRGLAGSYEQYF. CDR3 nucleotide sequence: TGCGCCAGCAGCCGCGGACTAGCGGGGAGCTACGAGCAGTACTTC.